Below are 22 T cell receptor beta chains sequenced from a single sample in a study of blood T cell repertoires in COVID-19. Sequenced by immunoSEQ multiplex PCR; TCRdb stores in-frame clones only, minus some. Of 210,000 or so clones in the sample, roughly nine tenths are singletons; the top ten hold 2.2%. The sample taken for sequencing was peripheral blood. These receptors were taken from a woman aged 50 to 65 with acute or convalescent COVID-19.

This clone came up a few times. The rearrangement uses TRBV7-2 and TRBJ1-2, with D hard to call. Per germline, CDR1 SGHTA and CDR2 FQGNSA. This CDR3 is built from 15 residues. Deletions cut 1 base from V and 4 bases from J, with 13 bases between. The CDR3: CASSLDGSSSYGYTF. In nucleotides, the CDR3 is TGTGCCAGCAGCTTAGACGGGAGCTCTTCCTATGGCTACACCTTC.

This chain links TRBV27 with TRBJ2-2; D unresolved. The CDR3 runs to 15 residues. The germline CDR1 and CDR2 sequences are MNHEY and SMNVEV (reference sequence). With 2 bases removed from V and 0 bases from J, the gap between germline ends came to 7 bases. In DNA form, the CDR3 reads TGTGCCAGCAGTTTAACACCCACGAACACCGGGGAGCTGTTTTTT. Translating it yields CASSLTPTNTGELFF.

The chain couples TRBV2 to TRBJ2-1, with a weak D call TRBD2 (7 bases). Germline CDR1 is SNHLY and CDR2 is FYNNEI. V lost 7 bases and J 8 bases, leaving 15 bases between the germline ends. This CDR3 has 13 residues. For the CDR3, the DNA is TGTGCCAGCACCGGGGGGCCAGGCGATGAGCAGTTCTTC. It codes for CASTGGPGDEQFF.

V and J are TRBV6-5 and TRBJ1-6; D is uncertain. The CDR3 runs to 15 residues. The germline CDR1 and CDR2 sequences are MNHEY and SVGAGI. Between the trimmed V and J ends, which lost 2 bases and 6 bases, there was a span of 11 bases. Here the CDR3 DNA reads TGTGCCAGCAGTTACCTCCGGGGAGGTAATTCACCCCTCCACTTT. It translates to CASSYLRGGNSPLHF.

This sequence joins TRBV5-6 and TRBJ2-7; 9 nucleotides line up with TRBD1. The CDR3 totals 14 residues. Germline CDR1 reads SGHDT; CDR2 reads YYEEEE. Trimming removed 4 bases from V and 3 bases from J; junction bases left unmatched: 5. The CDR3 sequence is CASSIPDRGYEQYF. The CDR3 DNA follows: TGTGCCAGCAGCATCCCGGACAGGGGCTACGAGCAGTACTTC.

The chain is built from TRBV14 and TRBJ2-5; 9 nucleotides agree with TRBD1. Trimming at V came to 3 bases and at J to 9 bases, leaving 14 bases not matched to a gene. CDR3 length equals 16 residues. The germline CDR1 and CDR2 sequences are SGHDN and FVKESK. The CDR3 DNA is TGTGCCAGCAGCCAGGGGACAGGGTACGCCTCGGAGGCCCAGTACTTC. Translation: CASSQGTGYASEAQYF.

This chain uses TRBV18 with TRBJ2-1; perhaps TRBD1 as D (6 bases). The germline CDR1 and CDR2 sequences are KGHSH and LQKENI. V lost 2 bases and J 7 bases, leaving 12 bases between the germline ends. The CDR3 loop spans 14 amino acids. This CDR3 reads CASSPFGQGNEQFF. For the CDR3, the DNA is TGTGCCAGCTCACCATTTGGCCAGGGGAATGAGCAGTTCTTC.

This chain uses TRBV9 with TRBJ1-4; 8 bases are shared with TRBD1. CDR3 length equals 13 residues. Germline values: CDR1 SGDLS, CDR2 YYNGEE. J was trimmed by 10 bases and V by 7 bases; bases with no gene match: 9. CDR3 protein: CASGAGQGGKLFF. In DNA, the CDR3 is TGTGCCAGCGGCGCCGGACAGGGCGGAAAACTGTTTTTT.

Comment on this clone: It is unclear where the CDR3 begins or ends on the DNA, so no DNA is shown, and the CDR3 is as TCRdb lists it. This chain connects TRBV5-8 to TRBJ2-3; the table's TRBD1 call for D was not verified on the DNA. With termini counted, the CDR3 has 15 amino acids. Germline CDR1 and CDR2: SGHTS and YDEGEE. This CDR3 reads CASSSGGLAQIRSIF.

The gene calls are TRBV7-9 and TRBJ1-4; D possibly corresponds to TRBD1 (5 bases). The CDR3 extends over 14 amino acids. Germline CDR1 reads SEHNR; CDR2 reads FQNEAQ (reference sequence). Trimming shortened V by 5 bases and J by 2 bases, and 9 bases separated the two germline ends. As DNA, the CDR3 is TGTGCCAGCAGCGGAGGGGTCACTAATGAAAAACTGTTTTTT. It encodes CASSGGVTNEKLFF.

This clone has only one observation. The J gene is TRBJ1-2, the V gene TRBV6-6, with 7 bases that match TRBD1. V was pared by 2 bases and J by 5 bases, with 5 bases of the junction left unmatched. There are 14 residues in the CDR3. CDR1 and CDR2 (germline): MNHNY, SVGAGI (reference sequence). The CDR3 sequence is CASSYDEQGYGYTF. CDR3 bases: TGTGCCAGCAGTTACGATGAACAGGGGTATGGCTACACCTTC.

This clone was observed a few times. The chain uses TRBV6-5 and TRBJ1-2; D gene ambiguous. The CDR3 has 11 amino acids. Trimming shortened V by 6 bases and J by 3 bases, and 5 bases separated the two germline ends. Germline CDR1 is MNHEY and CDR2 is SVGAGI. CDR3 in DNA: TGTGCCAGCAGGCAGGACTATGGCTACACCTTC. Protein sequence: CASRQDYGYTF.

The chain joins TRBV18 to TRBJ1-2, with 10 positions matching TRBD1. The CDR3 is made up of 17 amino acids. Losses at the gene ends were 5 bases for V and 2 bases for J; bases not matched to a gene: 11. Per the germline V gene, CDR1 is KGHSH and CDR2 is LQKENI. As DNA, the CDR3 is TGTGCCAGCTCATCAACAGTCCCGGGACAGGGGAACTATGGCTACACCTTC. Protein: CASSSTVPGQGNYGYTF.

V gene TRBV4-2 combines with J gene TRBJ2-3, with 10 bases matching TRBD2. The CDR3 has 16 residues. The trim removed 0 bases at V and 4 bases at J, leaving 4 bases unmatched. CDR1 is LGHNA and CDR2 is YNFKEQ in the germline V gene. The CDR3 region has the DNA TGTGCCAGCAGCCAAGAGAGGCTAGCGGGGGCAGATACGCAGTATTTT. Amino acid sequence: CASSQERLAGADTQYF.

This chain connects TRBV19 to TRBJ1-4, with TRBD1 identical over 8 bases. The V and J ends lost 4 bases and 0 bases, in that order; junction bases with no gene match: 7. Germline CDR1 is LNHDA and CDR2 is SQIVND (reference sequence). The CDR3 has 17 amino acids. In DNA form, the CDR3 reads TGTGCCAGTAGTAAGGACAGGGCCCCGTCAACTAATGAAAAACTGTTTTTT. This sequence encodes CASSKDRAPSTNEKLFF.

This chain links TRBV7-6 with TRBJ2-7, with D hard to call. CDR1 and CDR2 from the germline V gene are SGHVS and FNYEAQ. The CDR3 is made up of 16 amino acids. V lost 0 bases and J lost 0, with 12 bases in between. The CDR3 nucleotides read TGTGCCAGCAGCTTAGCTGGAGAGGTAATCTCCTACGAGCAGTACTTC. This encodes CASSLAGEVISYEQYF.

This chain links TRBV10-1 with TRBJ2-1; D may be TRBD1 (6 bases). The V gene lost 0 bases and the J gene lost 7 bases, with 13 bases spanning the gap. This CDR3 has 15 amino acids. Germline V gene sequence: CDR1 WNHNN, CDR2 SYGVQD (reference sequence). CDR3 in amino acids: CASSESGQSWNEQFF. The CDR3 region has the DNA TGCGCCAGCAGTGAGTCAGGACAGTCCTGGAATGAGCAGTTCTTC.

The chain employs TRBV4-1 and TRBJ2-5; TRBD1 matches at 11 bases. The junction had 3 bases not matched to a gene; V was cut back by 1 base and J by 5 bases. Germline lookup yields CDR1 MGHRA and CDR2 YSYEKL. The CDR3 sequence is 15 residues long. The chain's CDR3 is CASSQAGQGVETQYF. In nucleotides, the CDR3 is TGCGCCAGCAGCCAAGCGGGACAGGGGGTTGAGACCCAGTACTTC.

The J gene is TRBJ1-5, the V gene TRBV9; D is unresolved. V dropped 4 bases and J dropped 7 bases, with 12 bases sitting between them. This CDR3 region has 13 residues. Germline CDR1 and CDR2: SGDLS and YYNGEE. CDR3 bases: TGTGCCAGCAGCAGGGAGGGCGAACAGCCCCAGCATTTT. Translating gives CASSREGEQPQHF.

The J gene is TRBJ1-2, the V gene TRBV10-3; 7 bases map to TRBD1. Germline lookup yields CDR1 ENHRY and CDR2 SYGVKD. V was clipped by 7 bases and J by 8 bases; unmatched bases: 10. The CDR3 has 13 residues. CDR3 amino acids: CAINIGTAGGYTF. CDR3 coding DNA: TGTGCCATCAATATAGGGACAGCAGGAGGCTACACCTTC.

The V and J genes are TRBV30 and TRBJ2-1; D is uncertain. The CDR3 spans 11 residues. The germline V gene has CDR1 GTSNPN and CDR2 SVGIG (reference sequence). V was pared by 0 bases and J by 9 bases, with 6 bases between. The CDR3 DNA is TGTGCCTGGAGTGTATTGAGTGAGCAGTTCTTC. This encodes CAWSVLSEQFF.

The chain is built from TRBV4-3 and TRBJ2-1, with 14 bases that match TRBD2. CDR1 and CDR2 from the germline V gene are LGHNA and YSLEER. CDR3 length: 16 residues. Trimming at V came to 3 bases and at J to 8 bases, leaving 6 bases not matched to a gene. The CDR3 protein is CASSQETSGRGDEQFF. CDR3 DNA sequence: TGCGCCAGCAGCCAGGAGACTAGCGGGAGGGGTGATGAGCAGTTCTTC.